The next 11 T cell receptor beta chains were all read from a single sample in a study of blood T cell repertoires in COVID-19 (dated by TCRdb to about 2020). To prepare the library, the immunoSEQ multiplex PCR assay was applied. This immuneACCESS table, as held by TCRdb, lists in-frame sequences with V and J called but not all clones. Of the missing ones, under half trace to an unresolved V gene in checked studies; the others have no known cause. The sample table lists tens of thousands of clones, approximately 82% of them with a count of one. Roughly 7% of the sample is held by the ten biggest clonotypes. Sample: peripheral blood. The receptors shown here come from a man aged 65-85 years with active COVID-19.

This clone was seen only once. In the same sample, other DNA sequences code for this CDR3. The CDR3 loop reads CASSPPTARNEQFF. The DNA of the CDR3 is TGTGCCAGCTCACCTCCCACAGCACGCAATGAGCAGTTCTTC. The V and J genes are TRBV18 and TRBJ2-1; D remains ambiguous. The CDR3 sequence is 14 residues long. The germline V and J ends were trimmed by 3 bases and 6 bases, with 12 bases remaining between them. Germline assignment: CDR1 KGHSH and CDR2 LQKENI.

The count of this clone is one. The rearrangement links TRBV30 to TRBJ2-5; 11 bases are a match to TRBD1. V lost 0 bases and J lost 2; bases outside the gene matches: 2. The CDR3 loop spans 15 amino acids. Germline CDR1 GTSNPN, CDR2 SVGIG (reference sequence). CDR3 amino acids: CAWSVGDRGQETQYF. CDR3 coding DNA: TGTGCCTGGAGTGTGGGGGACAGGGGGCAAGAGACCCAGTACTTC.

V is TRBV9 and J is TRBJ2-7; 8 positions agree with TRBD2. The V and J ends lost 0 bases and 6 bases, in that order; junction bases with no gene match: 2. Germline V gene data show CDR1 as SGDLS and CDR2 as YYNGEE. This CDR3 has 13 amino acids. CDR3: CASSVVRGGEQYF. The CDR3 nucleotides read TGTGCCAGCAGCGTAGTCCGGGGGGGCGAGCAGTACTTC.

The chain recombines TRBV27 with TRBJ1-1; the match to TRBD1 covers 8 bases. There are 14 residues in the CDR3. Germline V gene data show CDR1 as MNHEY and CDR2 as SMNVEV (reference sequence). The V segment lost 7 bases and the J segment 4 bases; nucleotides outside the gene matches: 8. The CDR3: CASNRAGGRTEAFF. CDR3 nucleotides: TGTGCCAGCAACCGAGCAGGGGGCCGCACTGAAGCTTTCTTT.

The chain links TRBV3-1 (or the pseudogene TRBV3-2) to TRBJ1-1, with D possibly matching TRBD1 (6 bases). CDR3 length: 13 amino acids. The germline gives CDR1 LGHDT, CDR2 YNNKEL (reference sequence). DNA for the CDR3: TGTGCATCAACGCGTAACAGGGCCACTGAAGCTTTCTTT. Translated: CASTRNRATEAFF.

CDR3 DNA: TGCGCCAGCAGCCACCGGGGTGACGCTGAAGCTTTCTTT. It yields the protein CASSHRGDAEAFF. The V gene is TRBV4-3, the J gene TRBJ1-1; D gene uncertain. The germline CDR1 and CDR2 sequences are LGHNA and YSLEER. V dropped 3 bases and J dropped 6 bases, with 11 bases sitting between them. The CDR3 is 13 amino acids.

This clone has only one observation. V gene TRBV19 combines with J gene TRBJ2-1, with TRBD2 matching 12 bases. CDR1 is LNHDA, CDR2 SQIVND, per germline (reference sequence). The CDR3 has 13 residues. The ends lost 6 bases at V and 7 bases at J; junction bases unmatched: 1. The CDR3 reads CASRGLAGNEQFF. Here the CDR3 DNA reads TGTGCCAGTAGAGGACTAGCGGGGAATGAGCAGTTCTTC.

CDR3 sequence (DNA): TGCGCCAGCAGCCAGAGAACCCAAGAGACCCAGTACTTC. The encoded protein is CASSQRTQETQYF. The rearrangement uses TRBV4-1 and TRBJ2-5, with D uncertain. CDR1 MGHRA and CDR2 YSYEKL come from the germline V gene. The CDR3 is 13 residues long. Trimming cost V 3 bases and J 1 base, with 6 bases left between them.

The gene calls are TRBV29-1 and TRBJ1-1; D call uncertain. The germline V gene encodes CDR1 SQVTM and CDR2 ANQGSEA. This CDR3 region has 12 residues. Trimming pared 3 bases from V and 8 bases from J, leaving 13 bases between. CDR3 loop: CSVEAGPREAFF. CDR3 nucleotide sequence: TGCAGCGTTGAGGCGGGTCCCCGCGAAGCTTTCTTT.

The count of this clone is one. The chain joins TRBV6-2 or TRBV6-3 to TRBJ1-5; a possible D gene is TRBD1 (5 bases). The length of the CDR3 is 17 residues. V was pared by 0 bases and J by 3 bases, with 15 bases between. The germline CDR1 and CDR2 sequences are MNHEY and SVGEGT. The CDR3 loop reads CASSYSPRDSNNQPQHF. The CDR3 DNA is TGTGCCAGCAGTTACTCCCCCCGAGACAGCAACAATCAGCCCCAGCATTTT.

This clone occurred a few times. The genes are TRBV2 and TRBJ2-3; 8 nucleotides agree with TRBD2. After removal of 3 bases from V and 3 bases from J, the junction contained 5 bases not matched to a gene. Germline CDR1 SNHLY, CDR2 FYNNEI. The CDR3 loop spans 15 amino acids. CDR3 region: CASSDRTGGTDTQYF. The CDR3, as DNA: TGTGCCAGCAGTGACAGAACGGGGGGGACAGATACGCAGTATTTT.